Presented here are 6 T cell receptor beta chains from one specimen sequenced in a study of cytomegalovirus exposure and HLA in healthy donors. Produced via immunoSEQ multiplex PCR; TCRdb's table is partial and in-frame only. The table lists roughly 95,000 clones, 85% of them singletons. The specimen was PBMCs. All receptors come from a man between 18 and 29 years old in good health and CMV-seropositive.

The chain links TRBV5-4 to TRBJ2-2, with TRBD2 matching over 10 bases. The ends lost 2 bases at V and 4 bases at J; junction bases unmatched: 2. The CDR3 totals 15 residues. The V gene's germline CDR1 is SGHNT and CDR2 YYREEE (reference sequence). Written as DNA, the CDR3 is TGTGCCAGCAGCTTAGCGGGAGGGAGCACCGGGGAGCTGTTTTTT. Its translation: CASSLAGGSTGELFF.

The V gene is TRBV10-2, the J gene TRBJ2-1; TRBD2 agrees at 9 bases. The CDR3 runs 15 residues. V shed 5 bases, J shed 6 bases, and the junction held 8 bases outside the gene matches. CDR1 is WSHSY, CDR2 SAAADI, per germline. CDR3 in amino acids: CASSLPLAGPNEQFF. CDR3 in DNA: TGCGCCAGCAGTCTACCTCTAGCGGGGCCCAATGAGCAGTTCTTC.

This chain joins TRBV6-5 and TRBJ1-2; D is possibly TRBD1 (5 bases). The CDR3 contains 15 residues. The germline V gene encodes CDR1 MNHEY and CDR2 SVGAGI. Trimming shortened V by 0 bases and J by 4 bases, and 12 bases separated the two germline ends. Here the CDR3 reads CASSYSGGGGYGYTF. CDR3 nucleotide sequence: TGTGCCAGCAGTTACTCGGGGGGAGGAGGCTATGGCTACACCTTC.

The chain joins TRBV10-3 to TRBJ2-6; TRBD1 is a possible D gene (5 bases). This CDR3 is 18 amino acids long. The germline V gene has CDR1 ENHRY and CDR2 SYGVKD. Trimming pared 5 bases from V and 0 bases from J, leaving 17 bases between. This CDR3 reads CAISRELGAISGANVLTF. CDR3 in DNA: TGTGCCATCAGTCGAGAGCTAGGGGCTATCTCTGGGGCCAACGTCCTGACTTTC.

V and J are TRBV19 and TRBJ1-5; TRBD1 matches 7 bases. This CDR3 comprises 14 residues. The germline CDR1 and CDR2 sequences are LNHDA and SQIVND (reference sequence). V was pared by 9 bases and J by 3 bases, with 8 bases of the junction left unmatched. CDR3 in DNA: TGTGCCAGCAGGGGACAGACCCTCAATCAGCCCCAGCATTTT. As protein: CASRGQTLNQPQHF.

CDR3 protein: CASSLQGTSGYNEQFF. DNA of the CDR3: TGCGCCAGCAGCCTTCAAGGGACTAGCGGTTACAATGAGCAGTTCTTC. The chain uses TRBV10-1 and TRBJ2-1; 11 bases agree with TRBD2. CDR1 and CDR2 from the germline V gene are WNHNN and SYGVQD (reference sequence). J was trimmed by 4 bases and V by 6 bases; bases with no gene match: 8. The CDR3 consists of 16 residues.